This T cell receptor (beta chain) was sequenced in a study of beta chain features in type 1 diabetes. Expressed TCRB transcripts were sequenced, since all the RNA that had been isolated was reverse transcribed. Produced via immunoSEQ multiplex PCR; TCRdb's table is partial and in-frame only. The sample yields around 710,000 clones, 9.5% to 15% seen once. This clone was seen ten or more times. The antigen is not known. In the same sample, other DNA sequences code for this CDR3. Study-wide findings and caveats: VDJ junctions from patients with type 1 diabetes contained fewer insertions and more deletions. Shortening that was moderate but significant affected the TCRB CDR3s of Type 1 diabetes patients in all four CD4+ subsets. A closer apparent resemblance between naive, central memory and Treg TCRB repertoires was seen in patients than in healthy donors.

The ends were cut back, 2 bases at V and 1 base at J, with 5 bases in the middle. CDR1 is SNHLY, CDR2 FYNNEI, per germline. The CDR3 totals 13 residues. The source material was naive CD4+ T cells from blood. The sequence came from a man aged 25-45 years with type 1 diabetes. The gene calls are TRBV2 and TRBJ1-1, with D perhaps TRBD1 (5 bases). As DNA, the CDR3 is TGTGCCAGCAGTGAACAGGGGAACACTGAAGCTTTCTTT. It codes for CASSEQGNTEAFF. Based on the CDR3 plus reference TRBV2 and TRBJ1-1, the full variable domain is EPEVTQTPSHQVTQMGQEVILRCVPISNHLYFYWYRQILGQKVEFLVSFYNNEISEKSEIFDDQFSVERPDGSNFTLKIRSTKLEDSAMYFCASSEQGNTEAFFGQGTRLTVV.